The rows below give T cell receptor beta chains drawn from one sample of a study of vaccination effects on CD4 cells after COVID-19. No antigen is known for these receptors. Profiled with immunoSEQ multiplex PCR; TCRdb holds only in-frame clones, not every one. The sample has about 66,000 clones, roughly four fifths seen once; the top ten hold about 2.4%. Sequencing used CD4+ T cells from PBMCs cultured without peptide, obtained after COVID-19 vaccination. The receptors were sampled from a human donor who received a COVID-19 vaccine. Each CDR3 is given with its conserved first and last residue. The order of the fields is D gene, V gene, J gene, clone size, CDR3 protein, CDR3 DNA. A D gene is named only where the DNA matches it firmly. Some rows have no size entry. The others give once, few or many, or a class for an expanded clone.

D: -; V: TRBV6-2/TRBV6-3; J: TRBJ2-5; size: -; CDR3: CASSYSETQYF; DNA: TGTGCCAGCAGTTACAGCGAGACCCAGTACTTC
D: TRBD1; V: TRBV6-6; J: TRBJ1-1; size: -; CDR3: CASSSGPGQGHTEAFF; DNA: TGTGCCAGCAGTTCCGGGCCGGGACAGGGCCATACTGAAGCTTTCTTT
D: TRBD1; V: TRBV5-6; J: TRBJ2-5; size: -; CDR3: CASSLGGTGGKETQYF; DNA: TGTGCCAGCAGCTTGGGAGGGACAGGGGGCAAGGAGACCCAGTACTTC
D: TRBD2; V: TRBV18; J: TRBJ2-2; size: -; CDR3: CASSHGLADTGELFF; DNA: TGTGCCAGCTCGCACGGACTAGCCGACACCGGGGAGCTGTTTTTT
D: -; V: TRBV19; J: TRBJ1-6; size: few; CDR3: CASSTPGGNRAESPLHF; DNA: TGTGCCAGTAGTACCCCGGGAGGGAATCGAGCGGAATCACCCCTCCACTTT
D: -; V: TRBV6-5; J: TRBJ2-5; size: -; CDR3: CASSRGQETQYF; DNA: TGTGCCAGCAGTAGGGGCCAAGAGACCCAGTACTTC
D: TRBD1; V: TRBV14; J: TRBJ2-1; size: -; CDR3: CASQGASHYNEQFF; DNA: TGTGCCAGCCAGGGGGCGTCGCACTACAATGAGCAGTTCTTC
D: TRBD1; V: TRBV5-1; J: TRBJ1-1; size: -; CDR3: CASTRQGEMNTEAFF; DNA: TGCGCCAGCACCCGACAGGGTGAGATGAACACTGAAGCTTTCTTT
D: -; V: TRBV15; J: TRBJ2-2; size: -; CDR3: CATSREQNTGELFF; DNA: TGTGCCACCAGCAGAGAACAGAACACCGGGGAGCTGTTTTTT
D: -; V: TRBV5-6; J: TRBJ1-4; size: few; CDR3: CASSTGRGGLFF; DNA: TGTGCCAGCAGCACAGGACGGGGGGGACTGTTTTTT
D: -; V: TRBV5-1; J: TRBJ1-2; size: -; CDR3: CASSSAGNYGYTF; DNA: TGCGCCAGCAGCTCGGCAGGGAACTATGGCTACACCTTC
D: -; V: TRBV20-1; J: TRBJ1-2; size: -; CDR3: CSASLGGAGGYTF; DNA: TGCAGTGCTAGTCTCGGTGGGGCAGGGGGCTACACCTTC
D: -; V: TRBV4-2; J: TRBJ2-3; size: -; CDR3: CASSQGASGGDTQYF; DNA: TGTGCCAGCAGCCAGGGGGCTAGCGGTGGGGATACGCAGTATTTT
D: -; V: TRBV6-6; J: TRBJ1-1; size: -; CDR3: CASSYNRGQNTEAFF; DNA: TGTGCCAGCAGTTACAATCGGGGTCAGAACACTGAAGCTTTCTTT
D: -; V: TRBV21-1; J: TRBJ1-6; size: -; CDR3: CASSHEGLHF; DNA: TGTGCCAGCAGCCACGAAGGGCTCCACTTT
D: TRBD1; V: TRBV28; J: TRBJ1-1; size: -; CDR3: CASSLGGGINTEAFF; DNA: TGTGCCAGCAGTTTGGGAGGGGGCATCAACACTGAAGCTTTCTTT
D: TRBD1; V: TRBV6-5; J: TRBJ2-5; size: once; CDR3: CASSYSQGETQYF; DNA: TGTGCCAGCAGTTACTCACAGGGGGAGACCCAGTACTTC
D: -; V: TRBV5-1; J: TRBJ1-5; size: -; CDR3: CASSLESGVYQPQHF; DNA: TGCGCCAGCAGCTTGGAGTCAGGGGTGTATCAGCCCCAGCATTTT
D: -; V: TRBV7-3; J: TRBJ1-1; size: -; CDR3: CASSLDGREAFF; DNA: TGTGCCAGCAGCTTAGATGGGCGGGAAGCTTTCTTT
D: -; V: TRBV3-1/TRBV3-2; J: TRBJ2-5; size: -; CDR3: CASSQGAYGGEKETQYF; DNA: TGTGCCAGCAGCCAAGGGGCCTATGGCGGGGAGAAAGAGACCCAGTACTTC
D: -; V: TRBV28; J: TRBJ1-6; size: -; CDR3: CASSSDRPTYNSPLHF; DNA: TGTGCCAGCAGTTCCGACAGGCCCACTTATAATTCACCCCTCCACTTT
D: -; V: TRBV10-1; J: TRBJ1-3; size: -; CDR3: CASSPVPSGNTIYF; DNA: TGCGCCAGCAGCCCCGTTCCCTCTGGAAACACCATATATTTT
D: -; V: TRBV20-1; J: TRBJ1-2; size: -; CDR3: CSARNYGYTF; DNA: TGCAGTGCTAGAAACTATGGCTACACCTTC
D: -; V: TRBV6-5; J: TRBJ2-1; size: -; CDR3: CASTLSQTSYNEQFF; DNA: TGTGCCAGCACCTTAAGTCAGACATCCTACAATGAGCAGTTCTTC
D: -; V: TRBV3-1/TRBV3-2; J: TRBJ1-2; size: -; CDR3: CASSPESGYGYTF; DNA: TGTGCCAGCAGCCCTGAGTCGGGCTATGGCTACACCTTC
D: -; V: TRBV6-6; J: TRBJ1-2; size: -; CDR3: CASSDGRGYGYTF; DNA: TGTGCCAGCAGCGATGGACGAGGCTATGGCTACACCTTC
D: -; V: TRBV7-2; J: TRBJ1-4; size: once; CDR3: CASSLAGANEKLFF; DNA: TGTGCCAGCAGCTTAGCGGGAGCTAATGAAAAACTGTTTTTT
D: TRBD1; V: TRBV10-1; J: TRBJ1-5; size: -; CDR3: CASSGPVGQGSGGQPQHF; DNA: TGCGCCAGCAGTGGGCCAGTAGGACAGGGATCAGGAGGTCAGCCCCAGCATTTT
D: TRBD2; V: TRBV7-2; J: TRBJ2-1; size: once; CDR3: CASSLVPGTSRSSYNEQFF; DNA: TGTGCCAGCAGCTTAGTTCCGGGGACTAGCCGGAGCTCCTACAATGAGCAGTTCTTC
D: TRBD2; V: TRBV5-5; J: TRBJ2-4; size: once; CDR3: CASSFTTSAQNIQYF; DNA: TGTGCCAGCAGCTTCACGACTAGCGCACAAAACATTCAGTACTTC
D: -; V: TRBV28; J: TRBJ1-2; size: few; CDR3: CASRFNYGYTF; DNA: TGTGCCAGCAGGTTTAACTATGGCTACACCTTC
D: -; V: TRBV10-1; J: TRBJ2-1; size: -; CDR3: CASSDGNEQFF; DNA: TGCGCCAGCAGTGACGGGAATGAGCAGTTCTTC
D: -; V: TRBV10-1; J: TRBJ1-1; size: -; CDR3: CASSAAGFGKNTEAFF; DNA: TGCGCCAGCAGTGCCGCAGGGTTTGGGAAAAACACTGAAGCTTTCTTT
D: -; V: TRBV6-1; J: TRBJ2-3; size: -; CDR3: CASSEAHRQFTDTQYF; DNA: TGTGCCAGCAGTGAAGCACATAGACAGTTCACAGATACGCAGTATTTT
D: -; V: TRBV18; J: TRBJ1-1; size: once; CDR3: CASLGSIDTEAFF; DNA: TGTGCCAGCCTCGGATCGATTGATACTGAAGCTTTCTTT
D: -; V: TRBV20-1; J: TRBJ1-2; size: few; CDR3: CSVSRASGYTF; DNA: TGCAGTGTGTCCAGGGCTTCGGGCTACACCTTC
D: -; V: TRBV12-3/TRBV12-4; J: TRBJ1-2; size: once; CDR3: CASSFSGAYGYTF; DNA: TGTGCCAGCAGTTTTTCAGGGGCCTATGGCTACACCTTC
D: -; V: TRBV5-4; J: TRBJ1-1; size: -; CDR3: CASSVAGANTEAFF; DNA: TGTGCCAGCAGCGTGGCAGGGGCGAACACTGAAGCTTTCTTT
D: -; V: TRBV5-4; J: TRBJ2-6; size: -; CDR3: CASSLGEGSGANVLTF; DNA: TGTGCCAGCAGCTTGGGAGAGGGGTCTGGGGCCAACGTCCTGACTTTC
D: -; V: TRBV2; J: TRBJ2-1; size: once; CDR3: CASSERGMWNEQFF; DNA: TGTGCCAGCAGTGAACGGGGGATGTGGAATGAGCAGTTCTTC
D: TRBD1; V: TRBV7-8; J: TRBJ1-5; size: -; CDR3: CASSLWTGDQPQHF; DNA: TGTGCCAGCAGCTTGTGGACAGGGGATCAGCCCCAGCATTTT
D: TRBD1; V: TRBV11-2; J: TRBJ2-4; size: once; CDR3: CASSVDRGAKNIQYF; DNA: TGTGCCAGCAGCGTCGACAGGGGGGCCAAAAACATTCAGTACTTC
D: -; V: TRBV3-1/TRBV3-2; J: TRBJ1-4; size: -; CDR3: CASSQTGVTNEKLFF; DNA: TGTGCCAGCAGCCAGACCGGTGTAACTAATGAAAAACTGTTTTTT
D: -; V: TRBV19; J: TRBJ1-5; size: -; CDR3: CASSIVGNSNQPQHF; DNA: TGTGCCAGTAGTATAGTCGGCAATAGCAATCAGCCCCAGCATTTT
D: TRBD1; V: TRBV4-3; J: TRBJ2-1; size: -; CDR3: CASSSDRELNEQFF; DNA: TGCGCCAGCAGCTCGGACAGGGAACTAAATGAGCAGTTCTTC
D: -; V: TRBV7-9; J: TRBJ1-4; size: -; CDR3: CASSSARGGRGINEKLFF; DNA: TGTGCCAGCAGCTCCGCCCGGGGGGGGCGCGGAATTAATGAAAAACTGTTTTTT
D: TRBD1; V: TRBV3-1/TRBV3-2; J: TRBJ1-2; size: -; CDR3: CASTGTGGNYGYTF; DNA: TGTGCCAGCACAGGGACAGGGGGTAACTATGGCTACACCTTC
D: -; V: TRBV2; J: TRBJ2-2; size: -; CDR3: CASSEKRAGELFF; DNA: TGTGCCAGCAGTGAAAAACGGGCCGGGGAGCTGTTTTTT
D: -; V: TRBV6-5; J: TRBJ2-5; size: -; CDR3: CASREGGRETQYF; DNA: TGTGCCAGCAGAGAGGGGGGGCGGGAGACCCAGTACTTC
D: TRBD1; V: TRBV3-1/TRBV3-2; J: TRBJ1-1; size: -; CDR3: CASSKLPQGGEAFF; DNA: TGTGCCAGCAGCAAACTACCCCAGGGGGGTGAAGCTTTCTTT
D: -; V: TRBV11-2; J: TRBJ1-1; size: -; CDR3: CASSLAGGANTEAFF; DNA: TGTGCCAGCAGCTTAGCGGGGGGGGCGAATACTGAAGCTTTCTTT
D: -; V: TRBV19; J: TRBJ1-5; size: -; CDR3: CASSIDLTYSNQPQHF; DNA: TGTGCCAGTAGTATAGATCTTACCTATAGCAATCAGCCCCAGCATTTT
D: -; V: TRBV7-2; J: TRBJ1-5; size: -; CDR3: CASSLRSNQPQHF; DNA: TGTGCCAGCAGCTTGAGATCGAATCAGCCCCAGCATTTT